This T cell receptor beta chain was sequenced in a study of CD8+CD57+ T cells in acquired aplastic anemia. Genomic DNA acted as the template from which TCR beta VDJ combination and CDR3 sequence profiling were carried out. TCRdb passed the reads through MiXCR, listing each CDR3 protein once. The sample has approximately 160,000 distinct CDR3 sequences, about 48% seen once. The CDR3 runs to 13 residues. Germline V gives CDR1 SGHTA, CDR2 FQGNSA. The ends were cut back, 5 bases at V and 5 bases at J, with 12 bases in the middle. The origin of this receptor is a human donor in good health. The sample comprised sorted CD4+, CD8+, or CD8+CD57+ T cells (not recorded which) from PBMCs. V is TRBV7-2 and J is TRBJ1-1, with a weak D call TRBD1 (6 bases). CDR3 protein: CASSRQVQTEAFF. The CDR3 DNA follows: TGTGCCAGCAGCCGACAGGTTCAGACTGAAGCTTTCTTT. The variable domain in full, with the rest retrieved from reference TRBV7-2 and TRBJ1-1, is GAGVSQSPSNKVTEKGKDVELRCDPISGHTALYWYRQSLGQGLEFLIYFQGNSAPDKSGLPSDRFSAERTGGSVSTLTIQRTQQEDSAVYLCASSRQVQTEAFFGQGTRLTVV.